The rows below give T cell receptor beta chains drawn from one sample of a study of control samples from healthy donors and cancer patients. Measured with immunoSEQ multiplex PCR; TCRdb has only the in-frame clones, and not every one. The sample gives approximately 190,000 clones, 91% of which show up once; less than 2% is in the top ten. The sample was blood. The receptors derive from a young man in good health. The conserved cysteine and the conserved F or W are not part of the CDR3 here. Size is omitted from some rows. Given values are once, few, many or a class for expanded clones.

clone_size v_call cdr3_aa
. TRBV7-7 ASTLTPQMAQGEINQPQH
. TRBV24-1 ATSAAGGAGEKLF
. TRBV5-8 ASSSWETGAGEKLF
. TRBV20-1 SAANTNEQF
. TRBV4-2 ASSQDTGGLNQPQH
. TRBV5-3 ARSPGQNSPLH
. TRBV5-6 ASKQGTTDTQY
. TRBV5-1 ASSSTGGLPDL
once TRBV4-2 ASSQGSAMNTEAF
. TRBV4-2 ASSPGDTHSGNTIY
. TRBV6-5 ASSRDQGGNQPQH
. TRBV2 ASSESEGGTEKLF
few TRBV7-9 ASSHVGTGANYGYT
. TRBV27 ASSYQGTNEKLF
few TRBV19 ASSIDLPNGSSYEQY
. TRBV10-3 AISESGGQGAYGSPLH
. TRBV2 ASRFGSSYNEQF
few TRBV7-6 ASSPRQGAGNTIY
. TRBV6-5 ASSSGGTRRNTIY
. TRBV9 ASTGASGNTIY
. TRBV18 ASSRERTGGYATNEKLF
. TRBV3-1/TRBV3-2 ASSGTTYEQY
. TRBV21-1 ASRPRSNYGYT
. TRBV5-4 ASSSASITDTQY
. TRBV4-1 ASSQDPYGYT
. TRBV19 ATGGDTEAF
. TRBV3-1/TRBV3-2 ASSHLDRGGSNEQF
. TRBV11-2 ASRKGGRSTEAF
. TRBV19 ASSPNSGSNIQY
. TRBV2 ASGDSNQPQH
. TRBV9 ASSALTGGDYGYT
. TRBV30 AWTDRVSGNTEAF
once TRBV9 ASSSGTGARDEAF
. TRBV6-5 ASSYKGNEQF
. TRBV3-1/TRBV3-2 ASSQAGRTYEQY
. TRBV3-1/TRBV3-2 ASSPGHYGYT
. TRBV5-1 ASSLGGTSGNYGQY
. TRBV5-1 ASSLEGSGNHGYT
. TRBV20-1 SARELYEQY
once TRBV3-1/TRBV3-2 ASSITGTGDGNTIY
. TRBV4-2 ASSHTSGGEYNEQF
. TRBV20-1 SASSGEAFYNEQF
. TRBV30 AWGRQGPRNYEQY
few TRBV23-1 ASSRDGPLNDTDTQY
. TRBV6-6 ASMGEDRGIYEQY
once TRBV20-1 SARAET
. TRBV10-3 AISADRNYGYT
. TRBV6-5 ASILQGARGNTIY
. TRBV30 AWSKGWEGQPQH